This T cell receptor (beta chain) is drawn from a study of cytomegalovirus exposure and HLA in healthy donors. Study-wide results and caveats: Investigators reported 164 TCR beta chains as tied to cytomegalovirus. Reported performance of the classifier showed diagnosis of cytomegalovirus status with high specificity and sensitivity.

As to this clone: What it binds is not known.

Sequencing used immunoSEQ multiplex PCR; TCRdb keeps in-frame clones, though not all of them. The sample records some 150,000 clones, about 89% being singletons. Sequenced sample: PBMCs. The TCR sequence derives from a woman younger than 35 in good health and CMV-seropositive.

CDR3 bases: TGTGCCAGCAGCTCCTACCGGGACAGCTACAATGAGCAGTTCTTC. Its protein product is CASSSYRDSYNEQFF. This sequence joins TRBV13 and TRBJ2-1; 7 bases agree with TRBD1. J was trimmed by 3 bases and V by 4 bases; bases with no gene match: 6. This CDR3 contains 15 residues. Per germline, CDR1 PRHDT and CDR2 FYEKMQ (reference sequence).